These 9 T cell receptor beta chains were all obtained from the same sample, sequenced in a study of shared clonotypes between healthy human individuals. Using immunoSEQ multiplex PCR, the repertoire was profiled, and TCRdb retains in-frame clones only, with some absent. The sample comprises a few million clones, 95% of which are singletons, and roughly 0.13% rests with the top ten. The sample was naive CD4+ T cells sorted from blood. Specified subset: CD45RA+ positively selected. The receptors derive from a man younger than 30 in good health.

J is TRBJ1-1 and V is TRBV28; D unresolved. Germline-derived CDR1 and CDR2 are MDHEN and SYDVKM. This CDR3 is built from 16 residues. Trimming shortened V by 3 bases and J by 7 bases, and 21 bases separated the two germline ends. The CDR3 region has the DNA TGTGCCAGCAGTTTCATCTACGTGGGGATCAGAAATGAAGCTTTCTTT. It yields the protein CASSFIYVGIRNEAFF.

Comment on this clone: Other DNA sequences within the sample encode an identical CDR3. The rearrangement joins TRBV5-1 to TRBJ1-3, with D uncertain. Germline V lookup: CDR1 SGHRS, CDR2 YFSETQ. V lost 0 bases to trimming and J lost 0 bases, with 10 bases between them. The CDR3 sequence is 16 residues long. The CDR3 DNA reads as TGCGCCAGCAGCTTGGGAGGACGGAGCTCTGGAAACACCATATATTTT. Protein sequence: CASSLGGRSSGNTIYF.

Turning to this clone: A junction end diverges from the germline sequence, so it may reflect a read error. The chain combines TRBV7-7 with TRBJ1-2; weak D call: TRBD1 (5 bases). Germline CDR1 SSHAT, CDR2 FNYEAQ (reference sequence). The CDR3 has 19 residues. This chain's CDR3 is CASSLVGVKGEGKGDGYTF. The CDR3 DNA follows: TGTGCTAGCAGCTTAGTTGGAGTTAAAGGGGAGGGAAAGGGAGATGGCTACACCTTC.

The chain employs TRBV6-5 and TRBJ1-1; tentative D call: TRBD1 (6 bases). V lost 4 bases and J 1 base, leaving 13 bases between the germline ends. CDR1 and CDR2 from the germline V gene are MNHEY and SVGAGI. The CDR3 spans 15 residues. The CDR3 coding sequence is TGTGCCAGCAGTTCGGTACAGGGAGGGAACACTGAAGCTTTCTTT. Translating it yields CASSSVQGGNTEAFF.

This clone was observed a single time. This chain links TRBV5-4 with TRBJ2-3; tentative D call: TRBD2 (7 bases). This CDR3 is built from 14 residues. In germline, CDR1 is SGHNT, CDR2 YYREEE (reference sequence). The V end lost 0 bases, the J end lost 5 bases, and 10 bases lay between the germline ends. The CDR3 nucleotides read TGTGCCAGCAGCTTGGAGGGGGGGAGAGATACGCAGTATTTT. Translation: CASSLEGGRDTQYF.

The chain carries TRBV30 and TRBJ2-7; 7 positions match TRBD2. Germline trimming cut 3 bases from V and 9 bases from J; bases unmatched to any gene: 8. CDR3 length: 12 residues. CDR1 GTSNPN and CDR2 SVGIG come from the germline V gene (reference sequence). The CDR3 here is CAWRVGGSAQYF. Written as DNA, the CDR3 is TGTGCCTGGAGAGTGGGGGGGAGTGCGCAGTACTTC.

The chain employs TRBV6-5 and TRBJ1-6, with D unresolved. The CDR3 has 12 residues. The germline CDR1 and CDR2 sequences are MNHEY and SVGAGI. Trimming shortened V by 8 bases and J by 4 bases, and 6 bases separated the two germline ends. For the CDR3, the DNA is TGTGCCAGCCGTGATTATAATTCACCCCTCCACTTT. It translates to CASRDYNSPLHF.

This chain uses TRBV9 with TRBJ2-5, with 12 bases lining up with TRBD2. CDR1 is SGDLS, CDR2 YYNGEE, per germline. V was pared by 0 bases and J by 2 bases, with 2 bases of the junction left unmatched. The CDR3 is 16 residues long. The CDR3 DNA reads as TGTGCCAGCAGCGTAGAACTAGCGGGGGGTCAAGAGACCCAGTACTTC. Protein product: CASSVELAGGQETQYF.

The V call is TRBV6-6, the J call TRBJ2-7, with TRBD2 matching 7 bases. The CDR3 has 14 amino acids. With 6 bases clipped from V and 7 bases from J, the junction kept 12 bases outside the gene matches. Germline lookup yields CDR1 MNHNY and CDR2 SVGAGI (reference sequence). This chain's CDR3 is CASSSGLGLGEQYF. The CDR3 bases are TGTGCCAGCAGCTCCGGACTAGGTCTAGGGGAGCAGTACTTC.